The rows below give T cell receptor beta chains drawn from one sample of a study of blood T cell repertoires in COVID-19. The protocol was immunoSEQ multiplex PCR, while the TCRdb copy is restricted to in-frame clones and leaves out a portion. The data contain a few hundred thousand clones, approximately 89% of them seen just once; the ten biggest clones take up more than 9%. Sequencing was carried out using PBMCs or T cells enriched from blood (not recorded which). The receptor set was obtained from a young woman who had recovered from COVID-19. Each CDR3 is given with its conserved first and last residue. D genes are given only for firm matches. The size entry is marked missing in some rows and otherwise reads once, few, many or a size class.

TRBV20-1	.	TRBD2	TRBJ2-7	TGCAGTGCTAGTCACCCCGGGACTAGCGGCTACGAGCAGTACTTC	CSASHPGTSGYEQYF
TRBV11-3	.	.	TRBJ2-1	TGTGCCAGCAGCTTAGCCCCGCCGGGCCACCCGGCGGGTGAGCAGTTCTTC	CASSLAPPGHPAGEQFF
TRBV30	.	.	TRBJ1-1	TGTGCCTGGAGTGTCCTGTCGAACACTGAAGCTTTCTTT	CAWSVLSNTEAFF
TRBV3-1/TRBV3-2	.	.	TRBJ1-4	TGTGCCAGCAGCCAAGTTCGGGAAGGAGGGGAAAAACTGTTTTTT	CASSQVREGGEKLFF
TRBV5-6	.	.	TRBJ1-2	TGTGCCAGCAGCCGATACAGGGACTATGGCTACACCTTC	CASSRYRDYGYTF
TRBV4-3	.	TRBD1	TRBJ1-2	TGCGCCAGCAGCGCCCGACAGGGTCGCTCTGGCTACACCTTC	CASSARQGRSGYTF
TRBV10-3	.	TRBD1	TRBJ2-1	TGTGCCATCAGTACCGGACAGGCGGCGGGTGGATCGAATGAGCAGTTCTTC	CAISTGQAAGGSNEQFF
TRBV7-2	.	.	TRBJ1-2	TGTGCCAGCAGCTTAAGGGGGACCCCTCCATATGGCTACACCTTC	CASSLRGTPPYGYTF
TRBV12-3/TRBV12-4	.	.	TRBJ1-1	TGTGCCAGCAGTTTAGGGGCCTTAGCTTTCTTT	CASSLGALAFF
TRBV4-3	.	TRBD1	TRBJ1-3	TGCGCCAGCAGCCAAGGGACAGGGGTTGGAAACACCATATATTTT	CASSQGTGVGNTIYF
TRBV13	.	.	TRBJ1-3	TGTGCCAGCAGCTTAACAGGAAACACCATATATTTT	CASSLTGNTIYF
TRBV28	.	.	TRBJ2-6	TGTGCCAGCCTCTCGCGGGGCGGGGCCAACGTCCTGACTTTC	CASLSRGGANVLTF
TRBV7-2	.	TRBD2	TRBJ2-1	TGTGCCAGCAGCAGAATAGCGGGGCGTGATGAGCAGTTCTTC	CASSRIAGRDEQFF
TRBV24-1	.	TRBD1	TRBJ1-4	TGTGCCACCAGGGAGCCTTCCGGGACAGGGTGGGAGGATGAAAAACTGTTTTTT	CATREPSGTGWEDEKLFF
TRBV19	.	.	TRBJ2-5	TGTGCCAGTAGTACAAGGACAGTGCTGGGAGAGACCCAGTACTTC	CASSTRTVLGETQYF
TRBV19	once	.	TRBJ2-1	TGTGCCAGTACCTATTCCGGGACAGAGCAGTTCTTC	CASTYSGTEQFF
TRBV5-4	.	TRBD2	TRBJ2-7	TGTGCCAGCAGTTCGCCAGCGGGAGGGCCTTTGTACGAGCAGTACTTC	CASSSPAGGPLYEQYF
TRBV30	.	TRBD2	TRBJ2-1	TGTGCCTGGAGAAGGCTAGCGGGAGAGCAGTTCTTC	CAWRRLAGEQFF
TRBV19	once	TRBD2	TRBJ2-3	TGTGCCAGTAGTGGGACTAGCACGCAGTATTTT	CASSGTSTQYF
TRBV9	.	.	TRBJ2-7	TGTGCCAGCAGCGTAGGGGAGGTAAGCACGGTTCGGTACGAGCAGTACTTC	CASSVGEVSTVRYEQYF
TRBV5-1	.	.	TRBJ1-1	TGCGCCAGCAGCTTGGATGCAGGGGCTCAGACTGAAGCTTTCTTT	CASSLDAGAQTEAFF
TRBV6-5	.	TRBD1	TRBJ2-7	TGTGCCAGCAGCCGGACAGGGTTTTTCTACGAGCAGTACTTC	CASSRTGFFYEQYF
TRBV27	once	.	TRBJ1-5	TGTGCCAGCAGTTCCCCATCACAGGGTTCAAATCAGCCCCAGCATTTT	CASSSPSQGSNQPQHF
TRBV2	.	TRBD2	TRBJ2-1	TGTGCCAGCAGTGAGCGGACTAGCACCTACAATGAGCAGTTCTTC	CASSERTSTYNEQFF
TRBV11-2	.	TRBD1	TRBJ1-6	TGTGCCAGCAGCTTACGGACAGGGGATAATTCACCCCTCCACTTT	CASSLRTGDNSPLHF
TRBV7-9	.	TRBD1	TRBJ2-1	TGTGCCAGCAGCTTAACAGGGGAATTACACTACAATGAGCAGTTCTTC	CASSLTGELHYNEQFF
TRBV19	.	TRBD1	TRBJ1-2	TGTGCCAGTAGGGACAGGGGTGGATCCTATGGCTACACCTTC	CASRDRGGSYGYTF
TRBV7-9	.	.	TRBJ2-5	TGTGCCAGCAGCGTATCAGGGCGGGAGACCCAGTACTTC	CASSVSGRETQYF
TRBV6-5	few	TRBD2	TRBJ2-1	TGTGCCAGCAGTTGGCGGGAGGGCGTCGACAATGAGCAGTTCTTC	CASSWREGVDNEQFF
TRBV14	.	.	TRBJ1-2	TGTGCCAGCAGCCAAGGCAGACGGACAGACTACTATGGCTACACCTTC	CASSQGRRTDYYGYTF
TRBV5-8	.	.	TRBJ1-1	TGTGCCAGCAGCTTGATGGTACAGGGTGAAGCTTTCTTT	CASSLMVQGEAFF
TRBV20-1	.	.	TRBJ2-7	TGCAGTGCCCCTACCTCCTACGAGCAGTACTTC	CSAPTSYEQYF
TRBV7-9	.	.	TRBJ1-3	TGTGCCAGCAGCATAGACGGTCGCTCTGGAAACACCATATATTTT	CASSIDGRSGNTIYF
TRBV5-5	.	.	TRBJ1-2	TGTGCCAGCAGCTTGGCTTCTTCCGGTGCGGGTGGCTACACCTTC	CASSLASSGAGGYTF
TRBV6-5	once	TRBD1	TRBJ2-5	TGTGCCAGCACTGGGACAGGAGAAGAGACCCAGTACTTC	CASTGTGEETQYF
TRBV12-3/TRBV12-4	.	.	TRBJ1-3	TGTGCCAGCAGTTGGGGAGGGGTTGACACCATATATTTT	CASSWGGVDTIYF
TRBV12-5	.	.	TRBJ1-1	TGTGCTAGTGGTTTGGCTGGGGGGGGTATGAACACTGAAGCTTTCTTT	CASGLAGGGMNTEAFF
TRBV7-9	.	.	TRBJ2-3	TGTGCCAGCAGCTTAACAGGGACGCCAGATACGCAGTATTTT	CASSLTGTPDTQYF
TRBV28	.	.	TRBJ2-7	TGTGCCAGCAGTTCCCCTAATAACTACGAGCAGTACTTC	CASSSPNNYEQYF
TRBV6-5	.	.	TRBJ1-1	TGTGCCAGCAGTTACCGGGAACCCATGAACACTGAAGCTTTCTTT	CASSYREPMNTEAFF
TRBV6-2/TRBV6-3	.	TRBD2	TRBJ2-1	TGTGCCAGCAGTAGCGGGACTAGCGGATATCCAAACTATCGGAATGAGCAGTTCTTC	CASSSGTSGYPNYRNEQFF
TRBV7-9	.	.	TRBJ2-7	TGTGCCAGCAGCCACCTACGGACAGCAGTTGGCCGCGAGCAGTACTTC	CASSHLRTAVGREQYF
TRBV29-1	.	.	TRBJ2-2	TGCAGCGCAGCACCTCAGGGCGGGGGCGCCGGGGAGCTGTTTTTT	CSAAPQGGGAGELFF
TRBV21-1	.	.	TRBJ1-4	TGTGCCAGCAGTGGACAGAAAAATTTGCAATGGGTCGGCGTTCCTAATGAAAAACTGTTTTTT	CASSGQKNLQWVGVPNEKLFF